The source of this T cell receptor beta chain is a study of T cell responses to AZD1222 COVID-19 vaccine. Concerning this clone: Its antigen is not known.

Study results and limitations: Baseline seropositivity occurred in only a handful of AZD1222 recipients. There were repertoire samples only from the period after the peak T cell response. Donors were mostly white British, more females; clonal diversity possibly underestimated.

The table came from immunoSEQ multiplex PCR; TCRdb's copy has only in-frame clones and leaves some out. The sample consists of roughly 140,000 clones, about 91% of them appearing once. The V end was cut by 5 bases, the J end by 3 bases, with 13 bases between. There are 15 residues in the CDR3. Germline loops: CDR1 LNHNV, CDR2 YYDKDF (reference sequence). The sequencing used peripheral blood, collected on day 0 of MenACWY control vaccination. The chain carries TRBV15 and TRBJ1-4; no definite D call. This clonotype originated in an adult in good health. The CDR3 sequence is CATSAEVAANEKLFF. Written as DNA, the CDR3 is TGTGCCACCAGCGCGGAGGTGGCCGCTAATGAAAAACTGTTTTTT.